This T cell receptor beta chain stems from a study of beta chain features in type 1 diabetes. As for this clone: Its antigen is not identified.

The investigators reverse transcribed all of the isolated RNA, so they sequenced expressed TCRB transcripts. Profiled with immunoSEQ multiplex PCR; TCRdb holds only in-frame clones, not every one. This sample has roughly 400,000 clones, with around a tenth found just once. General observations from the study: TCRB CDR3s were moderately but significantly shorter in Type 1 diabetes patients in all four CD4+ subsets.

This CDR3 is built from 14 residues. Per the germline V gene, CDR1 is MNHEY and CDR2 is SVGAGI. Unmatched junction bases numbered 7, after V lost 6 bases and J lost 8 bases. This clonotype was sampled from a man younger than 45 with type 1 diabetes. The chain combines TRBV6-5 with TRBJ2-1, with 10 positions matching TRBD2. Sequencing input: central memory CD4+ T cells from blood. CDR3 in amino acids: CASSPAGGADEQFF. The CDR3 DNA sequence: TGTGCCAGCAGCCCAGCGGGAGGGGCGGATGAGCAGTTCTTC.